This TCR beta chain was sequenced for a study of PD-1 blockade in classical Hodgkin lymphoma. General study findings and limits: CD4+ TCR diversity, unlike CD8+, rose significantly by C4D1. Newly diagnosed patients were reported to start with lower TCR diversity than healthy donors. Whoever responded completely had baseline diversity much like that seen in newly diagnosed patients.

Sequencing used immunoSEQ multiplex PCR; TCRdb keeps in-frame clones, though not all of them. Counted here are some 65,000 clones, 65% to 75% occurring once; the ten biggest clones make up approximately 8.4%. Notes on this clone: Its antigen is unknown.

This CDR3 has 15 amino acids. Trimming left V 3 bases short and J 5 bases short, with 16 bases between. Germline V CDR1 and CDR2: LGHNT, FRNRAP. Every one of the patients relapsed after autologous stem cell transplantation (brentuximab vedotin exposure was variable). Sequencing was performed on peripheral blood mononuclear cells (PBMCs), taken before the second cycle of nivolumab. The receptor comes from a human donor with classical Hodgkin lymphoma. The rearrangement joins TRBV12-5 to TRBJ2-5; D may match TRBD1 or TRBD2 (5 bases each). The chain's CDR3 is CASGFAGTAGETQYF. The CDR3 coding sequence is TGTGCTAGTGGTTTCGCCGGGACCGCCGGGGAGACCCAGTACTTC.